This TCR beta chain is from a study of CD8 T cells in ankylosing spondylitis. Study-level results: Disease-associated clones were CD8+ and fairly uncommon in peripheral blood.

With 4 bases removed from V and 5 bases from J, the gap between germline ends came to 12 bases. Germline V gene data show CDR1 as SGDLS and CDR2 as YYNGEE. The CDR3 has 14 residues. This clonotype was found many times. Its antigen is currently unknown. Quantitative 5'-RACE with molecular barcodes produced the TCR beta libraries. One entry per CDR3 protein, called by TCRdb with MiXCR from the 5' RACE reads. The profile covers approximately 45,000 distinct CDR3 sequences, with 4% appearing a single time and around 4.1% taken by the ten largest. This TCR derives from a female donor with ankylosing spondylitis or in good health (not recorded which). The specimen was blood, either unsorted or a sorted T cell fraction (not recorded which). The chain combines TRBV9 with TRBJ1-4, with D uncertain. The CDR3 DNA reads TGTGCCAGCAGCCCACCCTCATCGAATGAAAAACTGTTTTTT. Protein: CASSPPSSNEKLFF. The entire variable domain, with the rest obtained from reference TRBV9 and TRBJ1-4, is as follows: DSGVTQTPKHLITATGQRVTLRCSPRSGDLSVYWYQQSLDQGLQFLIQYYNGEERAKGNILERFSAQQFPDLHSELNLSSLELGDSALYFCASSPPSSNEKLFFGSGTQLSVL.